The 20 T cell receptor beta chains below were found in one sample sequenced in a study of cytomegalovirus exposure and HLA in healthy donors. The PCR used 60 Vbeta and 13 Jbeta primers. The repertoire was sequenced with immunoSEQ multiplex PCR; TCRdb's copy has only in-frame clones and lacks some. The data hold over 130,000 clones, with around three quarters observed a single time. Sequencing input: PBMCs. The receptors stem from a woman between 40 and 55 years old in good health and CMV-seropositive.

V is TRBV5-6 and J is TRBJ1-1; D gene ambiguous. The CDR3 has 17 amino acids. CDR1 and CDR2 from the germline V gene are SGHDT and YYEEEE. V lost 0 bases and J 6 bases, leaving 21 bases between the germline ends. CDR3 amino acids: CASSLEGRGPGWAEAFF. The CDR3 coding sequence is TGTGCCAGCAGCTTGGAAGGTAGAGGCCCGGGTTGGGCTGAAGCTTTCTTT.

V and J are TRBV19 and TRBJ2-5, with 7 bases matching TRBD2. The end of the DNA is better explained by TRBJ2-7, so the J call may be wrong. This CDR3 is built from 18 residues. CDR1 LNHDA and CDR2 SQIVND come from the germline V gene (reference sequence). This CDR3 is CASSIRGRGGSEPYEQYF. The CDR3 coding sequence is TGTGCCAGTAGTATCCGGGGGAGGGGCGGGTCAGAGCCCTACGAGCAGTACTTC.

The rearrangement uses TRBV7-2 and TRBJ1-2, with TRBD1 matching over 7 bases. The V gene end was trimmed by 3 bases and the J gene end by 8 bases; junction bases not matched to a gene: 12. The CDR3 has 15 amino acids. CDR1 and CDR2 from the germline V gene are SGHTA and FQGNSA. CDR3 nucleotides: TGTGCCAGCAGCTTTGATCGACAGGGCGTACTGGGCTACACCTTC. Its translation is CASSFDRQGVLGYTF.

The chain uses TRBV7-2 and TRBJ2-6; D remains unclear. With 4 bases removed from V and 0 bases from J, the gap between germline ends came to 7 bases. The CDR3 consists of 15 residues. CDR1 SGHTA and CDR2 FQGNSA come from the germline V gene. The CDR3 spells CASSSYSSGANVLTF. The CDR3 bases are TGTGCCAGCAGCTCATACAGCTCTGGGGCCAACGTCCTGACTTTC.

The CDR3 DNA is TGTGCCAGCAGTCTAATAACAGTGAACACTGAAGCTTTCTTT. Protein sequence: CASSLITVNTEAFF. This chain uses TRBV28 with TRBJ1-1; no definite D call. V was pared by 5 bases and J by 0 bases, with 10 bases between. CDR1 and CDR2 from the germline V gene are MDHEN and SYDVKM. This CDR3 comprises 14 residues.

With regard to this clone: Other nucleotide sequences in the sample specify the same CDR3. V usage is TRBV20-1 and J usage is TRBJ2-5, with TRBD1 matching 8 bases. The CDR3 extends over 11 amino acids. J lost 4 bases, V lost 8 bases, and 3 bases had no gene match. The germline V gene encodes CDR1 DFQATT and CDR2 SNEGSKA (reference sequence). CDR3 loop: CSTGQGETQYF. The CDR3 DNA reads as TGCAGTACCGGACAGGGAGAGACCCAGTACTTC.

The chain employs TRBV6-1 and TRBJ2-3, with TRBD2 identical over 8 bases. The V segment lost 7 bases and the J segment 5 bases; nucleotides outside the gene matches: 8. CDR1 is MNHNS and CDR2 is SASEGT in the germline V gene. This CDR3 is 14 amino acids long. CDR3 bases: TGTGCCAGCACGCCAGCGGGAGTTGGAGATACGCAGTATTTT. Translation: CASTPAGVGDTQYF.

The CDR3 sequence: CASSPSHNQPQHF. The DNA for the CDR3 is TGTGCCAGCTCACCAAGCCACAATCAGCCCCAGCATTTT. This chain joins TRBV18 and TRBJ1-5; D not resolved. Between the trimmed V and J ends, which lost 2 bases and 3 bases, there was a span of 5 bases. The CDR3 contains 13 residues. The germline V gene encodes CDR1 KGHSH and CDR2 LQKENI. The complete variable domain, with remaining parts taken from reference TRBV18 and TRBJ1-5, reads NAGVMQNPRHLVRRRGQEARLRCSPMKGHSHVYWYRQLPEEGLKFMVYLQKENIIDESGMPKERFSAEFPKEGPSILRIQQVVRGDSAAYFCASSPSHNQPQHFGDGTRLSIL.

This sequence joins TRBV5-1 and TRBJ2-7, with 10 bases matching TRBD1. The CDR3 length is 15 residues. Germline V gene sequence: CDR1 SGHRS, CDR2 YFSETQ. V was pared by 4 bases and J by 4 bases, with 8 bases of the junction left unmatched. CDR3 nucleotides: TGCGCCAGCAGCCGGAACCGGGACAGGGGTTACGAGCAGTACTTC. Protein: CASSRNRDRGYEQYF.

The CDR3 loop is CASSVPPGQGFGNTIYF. CDR3 in DNA: TGTGCCAGCAGTGTACCTCCGGGACAGGGATTTGGAAACACCATATATTTT. The chain recombines TRBV6-1 with TRBJ1-3; the match to TRBD1 covers 9 bases. From germline, CDR1 is MNHNS and CDR2 SASEGT. CDR3 length: 17 amino acids. Germline trimming cut 4 bases from V and 3 bases from J; bases unmatched to any gene: 10.

This clone was detected once. The gene calls are TRBV18 and TRBJ2-1, with TRBD2 matching 7 bases. With V trimmed by 2 bases and J by 5 bases, 9 bases remained unmatched. The CDR3 has 16 residues. Germline lookup yields CDR1 KGHSH and CDR2 LQKENI. CDR3 DNA sequence: TGTGCCAGCTCACCATTCCTCCAGCGGGGCAACAATGAGCAGTTCTTC. This sequence encodes CASSPFLQRGNNEQFF.

The chain is built from TRBV10-3 and TRBJ1-2; possible D gene TRBD1, 6 bases. V lost 3 bases and J lost 5, with 16 bases in between. This CDR3 is 15 amino acids long. CDR1 is ENHRY and CDR2 is SYGVKD in the germline V gene. Here the CDR3 DNA reads TGTGCCATCAGTGACCCCGCGGGGGGGCTGTATGGCTACACCTTC. It yields the protein CAISDPAGGLYGYTF.

This clone was seen a few times. V usage is TRBV28 and J usage is TRBJ2-7; 12 bases line up with TRBD2. J gave up 7 bases and V 5 bases, and 15 bases lay outside the gene matches. The CDR3 spans 17 residues. The germline gives CDR1 MDHEN, CDR2 SYDVKM. The CDR3 reads CASSGYLAGGFLEEQYF. DNA for the CDR3: TGTGCCAGCAGTGGCTATCTAGCGGGAGGGTTCCTTGAGGAGCAGTACTTC.

The rearrangement links TRBV19 to TRBJ2-3, with 9 bases identical to TRBD1. The germline V gene has CDR1 LNHDA and CDR2 SQIVND (reference sequence). V lost 8 bases, J lost 3 bases, and 6 bases stayed unmatched. The CDR3 totals 14 residues. CDR3 bases: TGTGCCAGTCGACAGGGGGTGGAGACAGATACGCAGTATTTT. Its translation is CASRQGVETDTQYF.

The chain couples TRBV5-8 to TRBJ2-1; the D gene is possibly TRBD2 (5 bases). Germline V gene lookup returns CDR1 SGHTS and CDR2 YDEGEE. Between the trimmed V and J ends, which lost 0 bases and 0 bases, there was a span of 7 bases. CDR3 length: 15 amino acids. The CDR3 DNA sequence: TGTGCCAGCAGCTTGGCGGGGAGCTCCTACAATGAGCAGTTCTTC. Protein sequence: CASSLAGSSYNEQFF. The full variable domain, in which reference TRBV5-8 and TRBJ2-1 provide the parts outside the CDR3, is EAGVTQSPTHLIKTRGQQATLRCSPISGHTSVYWYQQALGLGLQFLLWYDEGEERNRGNFPPRFSGRQFPNYSSELNVNALELEDSALYLCASSLAGSSYNEQFFGPGTRLTVL.

The chain employs TRBV5-1 and TRBJ1-5; D possibly corresponds to TRBD1 (5 bases). The CDR3 loop spans 12 amino acids. Germline loops: CDR1 SGHRS, CDR2 YFSETQ. Trimming left V 3 bases short and J 7 bases short, with 8 bases between. The CDR3 protein is CASSSPGQPQHF. The CDR3 DNA reads TGCGCCAGCAGCTCACCAGGGCAGCCCCAGCATTTT.

A single count supports this clone. The CDR3 DNA sequence: TGCGCCAGCAGCGACCGGGACAGGGAGGAGGAGACCCAGTACTTC. Its translation: CASSDRDREEETQYF. The chain couples TRBV5-1 to TRBJ2-5, with TRBD1 matching over 9 bases. Germline V gene sequence: CDR1 SGHRS, CDR2 YFSETQ. The V and J ends lost 4 bases and 5 bases, in that order; junction bases with no gene match: 9. The CDR3 runs to 15 residues. Filled out from reference TRBV5-1 and TRBJ2-5, the complete variable domain reads KAGVTQTPRYLIKTRGQQVTLSCSPISGHRSVSWYQQTPGQGLQFLFEYFSETQRNKGNFPGRFSGRQFSNSRSEMNVSTLELGDSALYLCASSDRDREEETQYFGPGTRLLVL.

The CDR3 DNA reads TGTGCCAGCAGTTTGGCTAGCGGGGCTTTGAATGAGCAGTTCTTC. It translates to CASSLASGALNEQFF. This chain connects TRBV28 to TRBJ2-1; 9 bases agree with TRBD2. V shed 3 bases, J shed 7 bases, and the junction held 7 bases outside the gene matches. Germline V lookup: CDR1 MDHEN, CDR2 SYDVKM. The CDR3 has 15 residues.

The CDR3 bases are TGTGCCAGCAGCGTCGATGGGGGGTCCTACAATGAGCAGTTCTTC. It specifies CASSVDGGSYNEQFF. This rearrangement joins TRBV9 to TRBJ2-1, with D maybe TRBD2 (6 bases). Germline CDR1 SGDLS, CDR2 YYNGEE. CDR3 length: 15 residues. The V gene lost 2 bases and the J gene lost 1 base, with 10 bases spanning the gap.

The rearrangement uses TRBV27 and TRBJ2-1; the match to TRBD2 covers 11 bases. The length of the CDR3 is 14 residues. Trimming cost V 6 bases and J 11 bases; bases outside gene matches: 9. Germline CDR1 is MNHEY and CDR2 is SMNVEV (reference sequence). As DNA, the CDR3 is TGTGCCAGCAGCCCTAGCGGGAGGCTCGACCAGCAGTTCTTC. The encoded protein is CASSPSGRLDQQFF.